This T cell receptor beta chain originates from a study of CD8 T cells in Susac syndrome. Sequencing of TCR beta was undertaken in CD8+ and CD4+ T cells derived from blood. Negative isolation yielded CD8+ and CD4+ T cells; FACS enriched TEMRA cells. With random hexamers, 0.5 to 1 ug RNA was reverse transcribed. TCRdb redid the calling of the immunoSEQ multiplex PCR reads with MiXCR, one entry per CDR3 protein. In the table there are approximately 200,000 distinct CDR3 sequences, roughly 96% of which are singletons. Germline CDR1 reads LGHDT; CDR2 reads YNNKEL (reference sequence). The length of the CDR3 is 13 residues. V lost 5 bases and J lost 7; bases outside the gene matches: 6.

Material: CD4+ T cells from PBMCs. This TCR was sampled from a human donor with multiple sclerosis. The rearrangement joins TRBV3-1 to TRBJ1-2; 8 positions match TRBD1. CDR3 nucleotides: TGTGCCAGCAGCAACTTGACAGGGGTTGGCTACACCTTC. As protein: CASSNLTGVGYTF.